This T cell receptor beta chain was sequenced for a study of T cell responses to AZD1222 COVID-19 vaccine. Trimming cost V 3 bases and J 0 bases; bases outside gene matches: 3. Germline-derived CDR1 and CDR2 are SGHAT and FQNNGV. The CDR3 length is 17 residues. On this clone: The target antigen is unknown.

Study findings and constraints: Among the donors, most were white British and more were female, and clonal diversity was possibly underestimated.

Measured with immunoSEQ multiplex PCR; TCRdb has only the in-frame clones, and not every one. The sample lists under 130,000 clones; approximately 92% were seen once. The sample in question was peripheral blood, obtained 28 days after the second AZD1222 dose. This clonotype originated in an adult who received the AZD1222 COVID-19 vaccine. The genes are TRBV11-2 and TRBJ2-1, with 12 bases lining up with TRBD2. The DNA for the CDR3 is TGTGCCAGCAGCTTCACGACTAGCGGGAGCTCCTACAATGAGCAGTTCTTC. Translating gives CASSFTTSGSSYNEQFF.